Each of the 18 T cell receptor beta chains below was sequenced from the same sample in a study of blood T cells in healthy people across ages. Sample-barcoded 5' priming and a J-beta primer mix drove a second PCR of roughly 6 to 12 cycles. MiXCR, run by TCRdb on the 5' RACE reads, gives a single entry per CDR3 protein. The sample shows hundreds of thousands of distinct CDR3 sequences, just over 55% of them seen only once. Sequenced: blood. The source is a man aged 40-55 years in good health.

The chain uses TRBV4-3 and TRBJ2-7; D remains unclear. CDR3 size: 14 residues. Germline V gives CDR1 LGHNA, CDR2 YSLEER. V was cut by 8 bases and J by 0 bases, with 14 bases left in between. The CDR3 protein is CASGSSRSSYEQYF. CDR3 coding DNA: TGCGCCAGCGGCTCTAGTAGGAGCTCCTACGAGCAGTACTTC.

J is TRBJ1-1 and V is TRBV20-1, with a possible D match to TRBD1 (6 bases). The CDR3 totals 13 residues. V was clipped by 6 bases and J by 1 base, with 12 bases between them. The germline V gene encodes CDR1 DFQATT and CDR2 SNEGSKA (reference sequence). The CDR3 is CSATGGPNTEAFF. The CDR3 DNA sequence: TGCAGTGCAACCGGGGGGCCGAACACTGAAGCTTTCTTT.

V and J are TRBV7-8 and TRBJ2-5; TRBD1 aligns across 7 bases. Germline V gene data show CDR1 as SGHVS and CDR2 as FQNEAQ. The CDR3 length is 13 residues. Germline trimming cut 8 bases from V and 11 bases from J; bases unmatched to any gene: 14. This chain's CDR3 is CASQRGQANEQYF. CDR3 bases: TGTGCCAGCCAACGAGGACAGGCCAATGAGCAGTACTTC.

The gene calls are TRBV2 and TRBJ2-7, with D possibly TRBD1 on 5 matching bases. This CDR3 spans 15 amino acids. V shed 6 bases and J shed 0 bases, with 15 bases lying between them. The germline CDR1 and CDR2 sequences are SNHLY and FYNNEI. CDR3 protein: CASRAGSDSSYEQYF. The CDR3 DNA reads as TGTGCCAGCAGAGCAGGGTCGGATAGCTCCTACGAGCAGTACTTC.

The rearrangement joins TRBV20-1 to TRBJ1-6; D is ambiguous. Germline V CDR1 and CDR2: DFQATT, SNEGSKA (reference sequence). There are 14 residues in the CDR3. V was cut by 6 bases and J by 5 bases, with 14 bases left in between. The CDR3 coding sequence is TGCAGTGCCTTCAAGGGCTCAGATAATTCACCCCTCCACTTT. Translation: CSAFKGSDNSPLHF.

The chain recombines TRBV9 with TRBJ2-5, with TRBD2 matching over 8 bases. The junction had 3 bases not matched to a gene; V was cut back by 4 bases and J by 1 base. CDR3 length equals 14 residues. Germline loops: CDR1 SGDLS, CDR2 YYNGEE. In nucleotides, the CDR3 is TGTGCCAGCAGCCGTAGCGGGATCCAAGAGACCCAGTACTTC. It translates to CASSRSGIQETQYF.

A few counts support this clonotype. The chain is built from TRBV12-3 or TRBV12-4 and TRBJ1-6; D call uncertain. Trimming removed 6 bases from V and 9 bases from J, with 6 bases in between. This CDR3 is built from 11 residues. This CDR3 reads CASSFGSPLHF. CDR3 DNA sequence: TGTGCCAGCAGCTTCGGTTCACCCCTCCACTTT.

Only a few counts were recorded for this clonotype. The gene calls are TRBV7-2 and TRBJ2-1; no definite D call. The CDR3 spans 12 residues. CDR1 and CDR2 from the germline V gene are SGHTA and FQGNSA. Trimming shortened V by 6 bases and J by 3 bases, and 6 bases separated the two germline ends. The CDR3 sequence: CASRLGYNEQFF. The CDR3 nucleotides are TGTGCCAGCAGGCTAGGCTACAATGAGCAGTTCTTC.

This clonotype has only a few counts. The V and J genes are TRBV2 and TRBJ2-6, with 8 bases that match TRBD1. Unmatched junction bases numbered 0, after V lost 4 bases and J lost 4 bases. CDR1 and CDR2 (germline): SNHLY, FYNNEI. The CDR3 has 14 amino acids. CDR3 nucleotide sequence: TGTGCCAGCAGTGGACAGGGGGGGGCCAACGTCCTGACTTTC. This codes for CASSGQGGANVLTF.

The chain couples TRBV4-1 to TRBJ2-2; D might be TRBD2 (5 bases). Germline V gene data show CDR1 as MGHRA and CDR2 as YSYEKL. The CDR3 is 13 amino acids. V was shortened by 8 bases and J by 3 bases, with 10 bases between the two germline ends. CDR3 coding DNA: TGCGCCAGCGGGATGAGGGACACCGGGGAGCTGTTTTTT. It encodes CASGMRDTGELFF.

CDR3 bases: TGTGCCAGCAGCCTTAACTCCGAGGGGGGGTCTGGGGCCAACGTCCTGACTTTC. Translated, it gives CASSLNSEGGSGANVLTF. The chain employs TRBV4-2 and TRBJ2-6; D perhaps matches TRBD2 (7 bases). The CDR3 loop spans 18 amino acids. V lost 4 bases to trimming and J lost 1 base, with 17 bases between them. CDR1 LGHNA and CDR2 YNFKEQ come from the germline V gene.

CDR3 protein: CASSTGRNSYNEQFF. In nucleotides, the CDR3 is TGTGCCAGCAGTACGGGACGGAACTCCTACAATGAGCAGTTCTTC. This sequence joins TRBV27 and TRBJ2-1; the D call may be TRBD1 or TRBD2 (5 bases each). Between the trimmed V and J ends, which lost 5 bases and 0 bases, there was a span of 11 bases. CDR1 is MNHEY, CDR2 SMNVEV, per germline (reference sequence). The CDR3 is 15 residues long.

About this clonotype itself: A read error may produce the germline difference seen at one junction end. The chain employs TRBV12-3 or TRBV12-4 and TRBJ2-7; D gene unclear. This CDR3 has 12 amino acids. In DNA, the CDR3 is TGTTCCAGCAGTTATCCGCCCGGAGTTCAGTACTTC. This translates into CSSSYPPGVQYF.

The genes are TRBV24-1 and TRBJ2-3; possibly TRBD1 for D (5 bases). This CDR3 has 15 residues. The ends were cut back, 5 bases at V and 2 bases at J, with 13 bases in the middle. Germline CDR1 and CDR2: KGHDR and SFDVKD. DNA of the CDR3: TGTGCCACCAGTGGTCGTCGACAGTACACAGATACGCAGTATTTT. The encoded protein is CATSGRRQYTDTQYF.

This clonotype occurred a few times. The chain combines TRBV4-3 with TRBJ2-3; 14 bases fit TRBD2. J was trimmed by 6 bases and V by 1 base; bases with no gene match: 6. The CDR3 length is 17 residues. Germline V CDR1 and CDR2: LGHNA, YSLEER. DNA of the CDR3: TGCGCCAGCAGCCAAGGACTAGCGGGAGGGATGACGGATACGCAGTATTTT. It yields the protein CASSQGLAGGMTDTQYF.

The V gene is TRBV6-6, the J gene TRBJ2-2; TRBD2 might be the D (5 bases). Germline CDR1 MNHNY, CDR2 SVGAGI (reference sequence). V was pared by 10 bases and J by 4 bases, with 10 bases between. The CDR3 runs to 12 residues. The CDR3 DNA reads as TGTGCCATTACTAGTAGCACCGGGGAGCTGTTTTTT. This sequence encodes CAITSSTGELFF.

This clonotype was seen more than once but under ten times. The chain is built from TRBV7-3 and TRBJ1-2; D gene unclear. This CDR3 spans 14 amino acids. V dropped 5 bases and J dropped 3 bases, with 13 bases sitting between them. Germline V gene data show CDR1 as SGHTA and CDR2 as FQGTGA. CDR3 coding DNA: TGTGCCAGCAGCGTGAACCCCGGTGACTATGGCTACACCTTC. Translation gives CASSVNPGDYGYTF.

In its sample, this clonotype was seen a few times. This chain links TRBV6-2 or TRBV6-3 with TRBJ2-5; 7 bases are a match to TRBD1. J gave up 5 bases and V 4 bases, and 10 bases lay outside the gene matches. CDR3 size: 15 residues. Germline CDR1 MNHEY, CDR2 SVGEGT. CDR3 sequence (DNA): TGTGCCAGCAGTTTCTCTGGACAGGTATTGGAGACCCAGTACTTC. Translating it yields CASSFSGQVLETQYF.